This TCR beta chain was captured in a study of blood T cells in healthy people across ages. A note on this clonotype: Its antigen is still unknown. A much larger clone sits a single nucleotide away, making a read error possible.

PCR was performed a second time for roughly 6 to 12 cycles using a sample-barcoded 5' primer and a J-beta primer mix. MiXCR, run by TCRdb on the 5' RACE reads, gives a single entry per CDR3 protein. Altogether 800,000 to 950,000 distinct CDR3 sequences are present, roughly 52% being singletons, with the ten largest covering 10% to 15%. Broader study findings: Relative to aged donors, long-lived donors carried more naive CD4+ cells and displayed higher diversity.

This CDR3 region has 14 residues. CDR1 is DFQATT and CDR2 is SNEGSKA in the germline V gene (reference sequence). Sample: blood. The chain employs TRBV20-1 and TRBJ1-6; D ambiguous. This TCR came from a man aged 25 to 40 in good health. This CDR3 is CSARAATENSPPHF. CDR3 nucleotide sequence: TGCAGTGCGAGGGCTGCAACTGAGAATTCACCCCCCCACTTT.